This T cell receptor beta chain was identified in a study of response to subunit inactivated influenza vaccine. Study-wide results and caveats: Authors suggested seasonal influenza vaccinations each recruit few new T cells.

The trim removed 4 bases at V and 7 bases at J, leaving 16 bases unmatched. This CDR3 region has 16 residues. CDR1 SGHDT and CDR2 YYEEEE come from the germline V gene. For this clonotype: The antigen is unknown.

TCRdb recomputed calls from the RT-PCR reads with MiXCR, one row per CDR3 protein. The profile shows about 500,000 distinct CDR3 sequences, 16% of them singletons. This clonotype was sampled from a man between 45 and 75 years old who received an inactivated influenza vaccine. The sample was CD4+ T cells sorted from PBMCs, taken around 25 months after vaccination. The chain couples TRBV5-6 to TRBJ2-7; 8 nucleotides line up with TRBD2. The CDR3 spells CASSPGGASGLREQYF. CDR3 coding DNA: TGTGCCAGCAGCCCCGGAGGAGCTAGCGGGCTCCGAGAGCAGTACTTC.